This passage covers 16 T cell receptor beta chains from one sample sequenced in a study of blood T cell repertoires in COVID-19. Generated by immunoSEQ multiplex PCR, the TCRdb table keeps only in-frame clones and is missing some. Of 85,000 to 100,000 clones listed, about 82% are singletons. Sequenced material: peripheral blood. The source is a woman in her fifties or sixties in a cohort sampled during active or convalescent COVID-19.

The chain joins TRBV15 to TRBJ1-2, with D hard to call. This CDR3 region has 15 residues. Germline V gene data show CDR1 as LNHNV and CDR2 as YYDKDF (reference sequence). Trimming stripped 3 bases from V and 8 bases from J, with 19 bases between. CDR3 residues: CATSRIGRTLGGYTF. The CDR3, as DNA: TGTGCCACCAGCAGGATCGGTAGGACTCTGGGGGGCTACACCTTC.

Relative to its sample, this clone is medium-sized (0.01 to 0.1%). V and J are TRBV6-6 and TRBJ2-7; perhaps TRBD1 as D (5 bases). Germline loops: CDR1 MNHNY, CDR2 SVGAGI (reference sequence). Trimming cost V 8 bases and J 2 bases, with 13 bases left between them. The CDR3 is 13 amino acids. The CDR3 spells CASHNRKPYEQYF. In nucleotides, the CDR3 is TGTGCCAGCCACAACAGGAAACCCTACGAGCAGTACTTC.

CDR3 DNA: TGTGCCAGTAGTGCCCGGACTAGCGGGAGCTACAATGAGCAGTTCTTC. Translation gives CASSARTSGSYNEQFF. V is TRBV19 and J is TRBJ2-1; 13 nucleotides line up with TRBD2. Germline V CDR1 and CDR2: LNHDA, SQIVND (reference sequence). The CDR3 extends over 16 amino acids. The V gene end was trimmed by 5 bases and the J gene end by 3 bases; junction bases not matched to a gene: 4.

CDR3 DNA sequence: TGCGCCAGCAGCCCGCGAGGGGGTGAGCCTAATGAAAAACTGTTTTTT. Translation gives CASSPRGGEPNEKLFF. The rearrangement links TRBV5-1 to TRBJ1-4, with D possibly being TRBD1 (6 bases). CDR1 is SGHRS and CDR2 is YFSETQ in the germline V gene. V lost 4 bases and J 3 bases, leaving 16 bases between the germline ends. The CDR3 is 16 amino acids.

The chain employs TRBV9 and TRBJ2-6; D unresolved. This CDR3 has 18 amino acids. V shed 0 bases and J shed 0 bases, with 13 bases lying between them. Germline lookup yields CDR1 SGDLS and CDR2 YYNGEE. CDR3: CASSVGLQLHSGANVLTF. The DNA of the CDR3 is TGTGCCAGCAGCGTAGGTCTACAGCTACACTCTGGGGCCAACGTCCTGACTTTC.

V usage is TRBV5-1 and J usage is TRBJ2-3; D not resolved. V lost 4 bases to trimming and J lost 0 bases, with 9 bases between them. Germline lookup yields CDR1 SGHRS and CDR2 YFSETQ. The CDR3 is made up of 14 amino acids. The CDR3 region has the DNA TGCGCCAGCAGCCCCCAGGTTAGCACAGATACGCAGTATTTT. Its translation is CASSPQVSTDTQYF.

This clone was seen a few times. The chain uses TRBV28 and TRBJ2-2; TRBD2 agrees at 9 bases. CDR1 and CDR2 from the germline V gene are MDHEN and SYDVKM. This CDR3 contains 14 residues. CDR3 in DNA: TGTGCGAGGCTAGCGGGAAAGAACACCGGGGAGCTGTTTTTT. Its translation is CARLAGKNTGELFF.

The CDR3 is CASNPIQGSIYEQYF. CDR3 sequence (DNA): TGCGCCAGCAACCCCATACAGGGGTCGATCTACGAGCAGTACTTC. The chain is built from TRBV10-2 and TRBJ2-7; 7 bases match TRBD1. CDR1 and CDR2 from the germline V gene are WSHSY and SAAADI. Trimming took 7 bases from V and 3 from J; bases not matched to a gene: 12. The CDR3 runs to 15 residues.

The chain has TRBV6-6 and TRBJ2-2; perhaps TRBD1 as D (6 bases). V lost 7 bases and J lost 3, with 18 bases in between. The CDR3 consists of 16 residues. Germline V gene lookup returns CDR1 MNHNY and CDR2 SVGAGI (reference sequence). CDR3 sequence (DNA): TGTGCCAGCACCAGGGGCGCCATTTCGGACACCGGGGAGCTGTTTTTT. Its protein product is CASTRGAISDTGELFF.

Here the CDR3 DNA reads TGTGCCAGCAGCTGGAAGCGGGGAGGCGAGCCCCAGCATTTT. This codes for CASSWKRGGEPQHF. The V call is TRBV7-8, the J call TRBJ1-5; D call uncertain. Germline V gene data show CDR1 as SGHVS and CDR2 as FQNEAQ. Trimming cost V 4 bases and J 8 bases, with 15 bases left between them. The CDR3 has 14 residues.

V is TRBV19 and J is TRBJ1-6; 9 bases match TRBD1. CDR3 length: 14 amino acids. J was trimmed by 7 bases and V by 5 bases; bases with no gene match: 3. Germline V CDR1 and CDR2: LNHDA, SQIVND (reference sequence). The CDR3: CASSGGTGNSPLHF. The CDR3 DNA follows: TGTGCCAGTAGTGGGGGGACAGGGAATTCACCCCTCCACTTT.

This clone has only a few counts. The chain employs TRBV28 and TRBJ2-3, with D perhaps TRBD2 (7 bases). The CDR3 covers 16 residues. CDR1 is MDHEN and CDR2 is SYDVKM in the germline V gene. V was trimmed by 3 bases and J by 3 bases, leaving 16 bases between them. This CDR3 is CASSFYPAGQTDTQYF. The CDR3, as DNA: TGTGCCAGCAGTTTTTACCCAGCGGGACAAACAGATACGCAGTATTTT.

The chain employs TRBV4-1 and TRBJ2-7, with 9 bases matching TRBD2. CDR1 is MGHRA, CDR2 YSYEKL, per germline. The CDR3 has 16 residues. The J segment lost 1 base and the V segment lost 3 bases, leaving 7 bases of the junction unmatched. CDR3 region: CASSHERAGGSYEQYF. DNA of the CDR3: TGCGCCAGCAGCCACGAACGGGCGGGAGGGTCCTACGAGCAGTACTTC.

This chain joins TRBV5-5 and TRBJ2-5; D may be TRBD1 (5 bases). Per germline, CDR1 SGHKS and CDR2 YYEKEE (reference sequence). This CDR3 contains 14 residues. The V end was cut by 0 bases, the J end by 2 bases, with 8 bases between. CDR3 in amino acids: CASSLGTSQETQYF. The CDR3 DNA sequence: TGTGCCAGCAGCTTGGGGACAAGTCAAGAGACCCAGTACTTC.

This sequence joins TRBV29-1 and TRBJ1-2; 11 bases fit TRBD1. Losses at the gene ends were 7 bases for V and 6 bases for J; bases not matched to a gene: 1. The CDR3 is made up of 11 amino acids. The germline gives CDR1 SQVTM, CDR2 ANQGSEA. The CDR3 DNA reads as TGCAGCGCGGGACAGGGGGATGGCTACACCTTC. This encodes CSAGQGDGYTF.

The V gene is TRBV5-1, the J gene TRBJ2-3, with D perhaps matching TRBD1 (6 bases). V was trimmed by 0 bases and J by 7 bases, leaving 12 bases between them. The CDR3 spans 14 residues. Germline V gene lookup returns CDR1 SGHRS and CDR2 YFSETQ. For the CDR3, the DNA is TGCGCCAGCAGCTTGGCCACGACAGGAAATACGCAGTATTTT. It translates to CASSLATTGNTQYF.